The rows below give T cell receptor beta chains drawn from one sample of a study of shared clonotypes between healthy human individuals. Libraries were prepared by immunoSEQ multiplex PCR; TCRdb keeps only in-frame clonotypes and omits some of them. Of approximately 700,000 clones in the sample, roughly 73% were seen once. Sequenced input: memory CD4+ T cells sorted from blood. The receptors originated from a woman in her 30s in good health. Each CDR3 is given with its conserved first and last residue. The order of the fields is clone size, CDR3 length, V gene, D gene, J gene, CDR3 protein, CDR3 DNA. The D gene is left open where the match is weak. Some rows mark clone size as missing; the rest say once, few, many or name a class of expanded clone.

>NA|15|TRBV5-1|NA|TRBJ2-3
CASQLWGDSTDTQYF
TGCGCCAGCCAATTATGGGGGGATAGCACAGATACGCAGTATTTT
>NA|15|TRBV7-2|TRBD1|TRBJ2-2
CASSVPGTAAGELFF
TGTGCCAGCAGCGTACCCGGGACAGCCGCCGGGGAGCTGTTTTTT
>NA|17|TRBV2|NA|TRBJ1-5
CASSEALLQGRRQPQHF
TGTGCCAGCAGTGAAGCGCTTCTACAGGGCCGGAGACAGCCCCAGCATTTT
>NA|14|TRBV6-6|NA|TRBJ2-7
CASSYGGQSYEQYF
TGTGCCAGCAGTTACGGCGGACAGTCCTACGAGCAGTACTTC
>NA|17|TRBV19|TRBD2|TRBJ2-1
CASSIGAVGAGVHEQFF
TGTGCCAGTAGTATAGGTGCGGTGGGAGCGGGAGTCCATGAGCAGTTCTTC
>NA|15|TRBV5-8|NA|TRBJ2-2
CASSLGLLNTGELFF
TGTGCCAGCAGCTTGGGACTCCTGAACACCGGGGAGCTGTTTTTT
>NA|15|TRBV7-6|NA|TRBJ2-3
CASSGYLGGPDTQYF
TGTGCCAGCAGTGGTTATTTGGGTGGTCCAGATACGCAGTATTTT
>NA|15|TRBV28|TRBD2|TRBJ2-7
CASSSPRGVGYEQYF
TGTGCCAGCAGTTCTCCGCGGGGGGTGGGCTACGAGCAGTACTTC
>NA|13|TRBV14|NA|TRBJ1-1
CASSRQQYLEAFF
TGTGCCAGCAGCCGCCAGCAGTATCTTGAAGCTTTCTTT
>NA|14|TRBV11-2|TRBD2|TRBJ2-7
CASRYSGRGYEQYF
TGTGCCAGCAGGTATAGCGGGAGAGGGTACGAGCAGTACTTC
>few|18|TRBV25-1|NA|TRBJ2-3
CASSDPTSGAESTDTQYF
TGTGCCAGCAGTGATCCTACCTCAGGAGCGGAAAGCACAGATACGCAGTATTTT
>NA|12|TRBV12-5|NA|TRBJ2-3
CASGSNTDTQYF
TGTGCTAGTGGTTCGAACACAGATACGCAGTATTTT
>NA|13|TRBV30|TRBD1|TRBJ1-1
CAGRAGGPTEAFF
TGTGCCGGAAGGGCAGGGGGCCCCACTGAAGCTTTCTTT
>NA|11|TRBV29-1|NA|TRBJ2-1
CSVDTGGVRFF
TGCAGCGTTGACACGGGGGGCGTGCGGTTCTTC
>NA|16|TRBV6-5|NA|TRBJ2-3
CASSYSGVASTDTQYF
TGTGCCAGCAGTTACTCGGGGGTCGCTTCCACAGATACGCAGTATTTT
>NA|15|TRBV30|TRBD2|TRBJ2-7
CAWSVRLADSYEQYF
TGTGCCTGGAGTGTACGACTAGCGGACTCCTACGAGCAGTACTTC